Shown below are 15 T cell receptor beta chains from a single sample sequenced in a study of control samples from healthy donors and cancer patients. The method was immunoSEQ multiplex PCR; TCRdb's version includes in-frame clones alone and lacks a portion of them. The sample lists around 71,000 clones; approximately 87% were seen once. The sequenced material came from PBMCs. All receptors come from a woman aged 45-65 years with head and neck cancer.

This chain joins TRBV28 and TRBJ2-5; 9 nucleotides line up with TRBD1. V shed 8 bases and J 4 bases; nucleotides not matched to a gene: 8. Per germline, CDR1 MDHEN and CDR2 SYDVKM. There are 14 residues in the CDR3. CDR3 sequence: CASGSQGAGETQYF. DNA for the CDR3: TGTGCCAGCGGATCACAGGGGGCTGGAGAGACCCAGTACTTC.

On this clone: Other nucleotide sequences in the sample specify the same CDR3. The chain recombines TRBV5-6 with TRBJ2-6, with D possibly being TRBD1 or TRBD2 (6 bases each). CDR3 size: 15 residues. Germline CDR1 reads SGHDT; CDR2 reads YYEEEE. Between the trimmed V and J ends, which lost 2 bases and 2 bases, there was a span of 8 bases. The CDR3 DNA reads TGTGCCAGCAGCTTAGGGGGGCCTGGGGCCAACGTCCTGACTTTC. Amino acids: CASSLGGPGANVLTF.

The chain is built from TRBV5-4 and TRBJ2-7; TRBD1 matches at 7 bases. The CDR3 runs to 14 residues. Germline CDR1 is SGHNT and CDR2 is YYREEE (reference sequence). The ends lost 2 bases at V and 2 bases at J; junction bases unmatched: 4. The CDR3 loop is CASSLRQGPYEQYF. The CDR3 region has the DNA TGTGCCAGCAGCTTAAGACAGGGCCCCTACGAGCAGTACTTC.

CDR3 DNA sequence: TGTGCCATCAGTGAGTCGAGGAGAGGGAGCAATCAGCCCCAGCATTTT. It is translated as CAISESRRGSNQPQHF. The chain employs TRBV10-3 and TRBJ1-5; D gene uncertain. Trimming took 0 bases from V and 1 from J, leaving 10 bases between them. This CDR3 has 16 amino acids. From germline, CDR1 is ENHRY and CDR2 SYGVKD.

The chain links TRBV7-9 to TRBJ2-1; no clear D. CDR1 and CDR2 (germline): SEHNR, FQNEAQ (reference sequence). This CDR3 is 14 amino acids long. V was trimmed by 5 bases and J by 9 bases, leaving 17 bases between them. The chain's CDR3 is CASSAAEFPTEQFF. The CDR3 region has the DNA TGTGCCAGCAGCGCCGCCGAGTTCCCCACTGAGCAGTTCTTC.

This chain's CDR3 is CASSLEVRQGRTDTQYF. In nucleotides, the CDR3 is TGTGCCAGCAGCTTAGAGGTTCGGCAGGGTCGAACAGATACGCAGTATTTT. V gene TRBV7-2 combines with J gene TRBJ2-3; D possibly corresponds to TRBD1 (5 bases). CDR3 length: 17 amino acids. V gave up 1 base and J gave up 3 bases, with 17 bases separating them. Germline CDR1 reads SGHTA; CDR2 reads FQGNSA.

The chain has TRBV5-4 and TRBJ2-5, with 14 nucleotides matching TRBD2. The closer fit of TRBJ2-7 to the DNA end suggests the J call may be wrong. Germline V gene lookup returns CDR1 SGHNT and CDR2 YYREEE (reference sequence). The length of the CDR3 is 16 residues. The CDR3 sequence is CASSTRTSGGTYEQYF. CDR3 coding DNA: TGTGCCAGCAGCACCCGGACTAGCGGGGGGACCTACGAGCAGTACTTC.

The sample holds one count of this clone. The genes are TRBV19 and TRBJ2-7; 13 bases are shared with TRBD2. Germline trimming cut 7 bases from V and 6 bases from J; bases unmatched to any gene: 18. Germline V lookup: CDR1 LNHDA, CDR2 SQIVND (reference sequence). The CDR3 is made up of 18 amino acids. CDR3 protein: CASTPGRGLAGKIFEQYF. The CDR3, as DNA: TGTGCCAGTACCCCTGGAAGGGGACTAGCGGGGAAAATCTTCGAGCAGTACTTC.

The chain is built from TRBV7-6 and TRBJ2-3; 11 positions agree with TRBD2. Trimming cost V 4 bases and J 0 bases; bases outside gene matches: 9. The germline CDR1 and CDR2 sequences are SGHVS and FNYEAQ. The CDR3 length is 18 residues. The CDR3 loop is CASSSTRLAGPSTDTQYF. The CDR3, as DNA: TGTGCCAGCAGCTCCACGAGACTAGCGGGGCCTAGCACAGATACGCAGTATTTT.

The CDR3 spells CASSEGTHLTDTQYF. The CDR3 DNA reads TGTGCCAGCAGTGAAGGGACGCACCTCACAGATACGCAGTATTTT. This sequence joins TRBV6-1 and TRBJ2-3; D gene ambiguous. The CDR3 sequence is 15 residues long. Trimming pared 1 base from V and 2 bases from J, leaving 10 bases between. CDR1 and CDR2 (germline): MNHNS, SASEGT.

The chain has TRBV28 and TRBJ1-3; D remains ambiguous. Looked up from germline, CDR1 is MDHEN and CDR2 is SYDVKM. The CDR3 is 15 residues long. V lost 5 bases and J 1 base, leaving 12 bases between the germline ends. The CDR3: CASSPHVGSGNTIYF. The CDR3 nucleotides read TGTGCCAGCAGTCCCCACGTCGGGTCTGGAAACACCATATATTTT.

The rearrangement uses TRBV29-1 and TRBJ2-1; 10 bases align to TRBD1. This CDR3 contains 16 residues. The germline V gene encodes CDR1 SQVTM and CDR2 ANQGSEA. Losses at the gene ends were 3 bases for V and 9 bases for J; bases not matched to a gene: 14. CDR3: CSVELAKTGGPTEQFF. CDR3 DNA sequence: TGCAGCGTTGAGTTGGCCAAGACAGGGGGCCCTACTGAGCAGTTCTTC.

This clone showed up just once. The chain uses TRBV27 and TRBJ2-3; unclear D gene. V shed 3 bases and J shed 2 bases, with 9 bases lying between them. Germline CDR1 MNHEY, CDR2 SMNVEV (reference sequence). This CDR3 contains 14 residues. DNA of the CDR3: TGTGCCAGCAGTTTTGGCAGAAACACAGATACGCAGTATTTT. It codes for CASSFGRNTDTQYF.

The chain couples TRBV14 to TRBJ1-6; D perhaps matches TRBD1 (5 bases). CDR3 length: 15 residues. Trimming cost V 4 bases and J 9 bases, with 16 bases left between them. CDR1 is SGHDN and CDR2 is FVKESK in the germline V gene. CDR3 in DNA: TGTGCCAGCAGCCCTACGAGGGGACGAGCTTCACCCCTCCACTTT. This translates into CASSPTRGRASPLHF. Combining the CDR3 with reference TRBV14 and TRBJ1-6 gives the whole variable domain EAGVTQFPSHSVIEKGQTVTLRCDPISGHDNLYWYRRVMGKEIKFLLHFVKESKQDESGMPNNRFLAERTGGTYSTLKVQPAELEDSGVYFCASSPTRGRASPLHFGNGTRLTVT.

The rearrangement uses TRBV19 and TRBJ2-5; D is uncertain. V was pared by 5 bases and J by 5 bases, with 15 bases between. From germline, CDR1 is LNHDA and CDR2 SQIVND (reference sequence). This CDR3 is built from 14 residues. The CDR3 nucleotides are TGTGCCAGTAGTCGGGTTGGGGTTATGGAGACCCAGTACTTC. Translating gives CASSRVGVMETQYF.